Below, 18 T cell receptor beta chains from the same sample are listed, as sequenced in a study of cytomegalovirus exposure and HLA in healthy donors. In the PCR, 60 Vbeta and 13 Jbeta primers were used. The repertoire was sequenced with immunoSEQ multiplex PCR; TCRdb's copy has only in-frame clones and lacks some. Among more than 150,000 clones, about 83% were seen once, and the ten largest hold roughly 6%. Sequences were obtained from PBMCs. These receptors were obtained from a woman under 40 in good health and CMV-seropositive.

This sequence joins TRBV29-1 and TRBJ2-2; tentative D call: TRBD2 (5 bases). This CDR3 has 12 residues. V was cut by 7 bases and J by 6 bases, with 12 bases left in between. The V gene's germline CDR1 is SQVTM and CDR2 ANQGSEA. The CDR3 region has the DNA TGCAGCGCTCAAATGAGGGCCGGGGAGCTGTTTTTT. Translation: CSAQMRAGELFF.

V is TRBV6-1 and J is TRBJ2-3, with 12 bases lining up with TRBD2. The CDR3 extends over 15 amino acids. Germline V gene data show CDR1 as MNHNS and CDR2 as SASEGT. V trimming: 8 bases; J trimming: 8 bases; junction bases outside the gene matches: 11. The chain's CDR3 is CASDPTSGGALTQYF. The CDR3 DNA reads as TGTGCCAGCGACCCGACTAGCGGGGGAGCCCTTACGCAGTATTTT.

The genes are TRBV5-4 and TRBJ2-1, with 8 bases lining up with TRBD1. With 0 bases clipped from V and 8 bases from J, the junction kept 10 bases outside the gene matches. CDR3 length: 16 amino acids. CDR1 is SGHNT and CDR2 is YYREEE in the germline V gene (reference sequence). This CDR3 is CASSLGVAGGFDEQFF. The CDR3 DNA sequence: TGTGCCAGCAGCTTGGGGGTGGCAGGGGGCTTCGATGAGCAGTTCTTC.

The genes are TRBV27 and TRBJ2-7; the D gene is possibly TRBD1 (5 bases). Germline V lookup: CDR1 MNHEY, CDR2 SMNVEV (reference sequence). V was shortened by 4 bases and J by 1 base, with 11 bases between the two germline ends. CDR3 length equals 14 residues. For the CDR3, the DNA is TGTGCCAGCAGTTCCATGGGGCCGTCCTACGAGCAGTACTTC. Translating it yields CASSSMGPSYEQYF.

The genes are TRBV7-9 and TRBJ2-7; TRBD2 agrees at 13 bases. CDR1 SEHNR and CDR2 FQNEAQ come from the germline V gene (reference sequence). The CDR3 has 15 residues. The V and J ends lost 5 bases and 2 bases, in that order; junction bases with no gene match: 3. The CDR3 spells CASSKGTSGTYEQYF. CDR3 bases: TGTGCCAGCAGCAAAGGGACTAGCGGGACCTACGAGCAGTACTTC.

This clone was counted between two and nine times. The chain recombines TRBV19 with TRBJ1-2, with D unclear. This CDR3 spans 11 amino acids. The V end lost 5 bases, the J end lost 5 bases, and 6 bases lay between the germline ends. The germline gives CDR1 LNHDA, CDR2 SQIVND (reference sequence). CDR3 in DNA: TGTGCCAGTAGTCCATCATATGGCTACACCTTC. This sequence encodes CASSPSYGYTF.

Only a few counts were recorded for this clone. This chain joins TRBV11-2 and TRBJ1-2; D gene ambiguous. The V and J ends lost 4 bases and 3 bases respectively, with 12 bases between them. Germline V lookup: CDR1 SGHAT, CDR2 FQNNGV. The CDR3 runs 14 residues. CDR3 sequence (DNA): TGTGCCAGCAGCTCCGGCCGTGCGGACTATGGCTACACCTTC. It translates to CASSSGRADYGYTF. Variable domain in full (rest from reference TRBV11-2 and TRBJ1-2): EAGVAQSPRYKIIEKRQSVAFWCNPISGHATLYWYQQILGQGPKLLIQFQNNGVVDDSQLPKDRFSAERLKGVDSTLKIQPAKLEDSAVYLCASSSGRADYGYTFGSGTRLTVV.

A remark on this clone: The sample holds other DNA sequences that translate to the same CDR3. This chain joins TRBV5-1 and TRBJ1-4; D call uncertain. Germline-derived CDR1 and CDR2 are SGHRS and YFSETQ. V was pared by 2 bases and J by 0 bases, with 5 bases between. The CDR3 sequence is 14 residues long. CDR3 DNA: TGCGCCAGCAGCTTAGCGGCAACTAATGAAAAACTGTTTTTT. It yields the protein CASSLAATNEKLFF.

This clone was found once. This chain joins TRBV10-2 and TRBJ2-3, with 9 bases lining up with TRBD1. Germline CDR1 reads WSHSY; CDR2 reads SAAADI. This CDR3 spans 17 amino acids. J lost 0 bases, V lost 6 bases, and 10 bases had no gene match. The chain's CDR3 is CASRAYTGGSSTDTQYF. In DNA, the CDR3 is TGCGCCAGCAGAGCGTATACAGGGGGCAGCAGCACAGATACGCAGTATTTT.

On this clone: At one of its ends the junction is not consistent with the germline gene, which may arise from a read error. V and J are TRBV7-9 and TRBJ1-4; the match to TRBD1 covers 9 bases. CDR3 length equals 15 residues. The V gene's germline CDR1 is SEHNR and CDR2 FQNEAQ (reference sequence). CDR3 amino acids: CASSQEQGAGEKLFF. The CDR3 DNA reads TGCGCCAGCAGCCAAGAACAGGGGGCCGGTGAAAAACTGTTTTTT.

The rearrangement joins TRBV9 to TRBJ2-6; the D is unclear. Trimming removed 0 bases at V and 6 bases at J, with 4 bases between. The CDR3 sequence is 13 residues long. CDR1 is SGDLS, CDR2 YYNGEE, per germline. The CDR3 region is CASSVGAANVLTF. The CDR3 coding sequence is TGTGCCAGCAGCGTAGGGGCGGCCAACGTCCTGACTTTC.

The V gene is TRBV6-5, the J gene TRBJ2-2; 7 positions agree with TRBD2. Germline CDR1 MNHEY, CDR2 SVGAGI. The V segment lost 0 bases and the J segment 4 bases; nucleotides outside the gene matches: 5. The CDR3 is made up of 16 amino acids. CDR3 sequence reads: CASSYSRLAITGELFF. CDR3 DNA sequence: TGTGCCAGCAGTTACTCTAGACTAGCCATCACCGGGGAGCTGTTTTTT.

This clone turned up a few times. The chain carries TRBV5-4 and TRBJ1-6, with a tentative D call TRBD1 (6 bases). V gave up 1 base and J gave up 5 bases, with 13 bases separating them. Germline-derived CDR1 and CDR2 are SGHNT and YYREEE (reference sequence). CDR3 length: 16 amino acids. The CDR3 protein is CASSLTGLRDNSPLHF. The CDR3 DNA reads TGTGCCAGCAGCTTGACAGGGCTTCGGGATAATTCACCCCTCCACTTT.

The V call is TRBV5-1, the J call TRBJ1-1, with D maybe TRBD1 (5 bases). The CDR3 extends over 16 amino acids. V was shortened by 3 bases and J by 5 bases, with 20 bases between the two germline ends. CDR1 and CDR2 from the germline V gene are SGHRS and YFSETQ. The CDR3 loop reads CASSSGGPTLRTEAFF. Here the CDR3 DNA reads TGCGCCAGCAGCTCGGGGGGACCTACCCTCAGGACTGAAGCTTTCTTT.

This sequence joins TRBV5-8 and TRBJ1-6; 7 positions agree with TRBD1. The CDR3 covers 15 residues. From germline, CDR1 is SGHTS and CDR2 YDEGEE. With V trimmed by 4 bases and J by 6 bases, 7 bases remained unmatched. CDR3 residues: CASSPGTVLNSPLHF. The CDR3 DNA reads TGTGCCAGCAGCCCCGGGACAGTCCTTAATTCACCCCTCCACTTT.

The sample holds a few counts of this clone. The chain joins TRBV5-6 to TRBJ1-1, with 7 positions matching TRBD1. Germline CDR1 and CDR2: SGHDT and YYEEEE. CDR3 length: 15 amino acids. V shed 0 bases, J shed 6 bases, and the junction held 8 bases outside the gene matches. This CDR3 reads CASSLGDRRWAEAFF. The CDR3, as DNA: TGTGCCAGCAGCTTGGGGGACAGAAGGTGGGCTGAAGCTTTCTTT. The full variable domain, rest sourced from reference TRBV5-6 and TRBJ1-1, is DAGVTQSPTHLIKTRGQQVTLRCSPKSGHDTVSWYQQALGQGPQFIFQYYEEEERQRGNFPDRFSGHQFPNYSSELNVNALLLGDSALYLCASSLGDRRWAEAFFGQGTRLTVV.

The chain carries TRBV28 and TRBJ1-1; 10 nucleotides line up with TRBD1. In germline, CDR1 is MDHEN, CDR2 SYDVKM. The length of the CDR3 is 16 residues. Germline trimming cut 1 base from V and 3 bases from J; bases unmatched to any gene: 5. The DNA of the CDR3 is TGTGCCAGCAGTTTATCCTCCGGGACAGGGGACACTGAAGCTTTCTTT. This gives the protein CASSLSSGTGDTEAFF.

V gene TRBV11-2 combines with J gene TRBJ1-1, with D tentatively TRBD1 (5 bases). The CDR3 has 15 residues. V lost 0 bases and J 6 bases, leaving 14 bases between the germline ends. CDR1 SGHAT and CDR2 FQNNGV come from the germline V gene. The CDR3, as DNA: TGTGCCAGCAGCTTAGATAGGATAAGGGGCCCTGAAGCTTTCTTT. It yields the protein CASSLDRIRGPEAFF.